This T cell receptor beta chain appears in the sequencing data of a study of blood T cell repertoires in COVID-19. Looking at the study overall: In each case, the material was cDNA or gDNA derived from T cells, B-cell-depleted T cells, or PBMCs.

Sequencing was performed with immunoSEQ multiplex PCR; in TCRdb, only in-frame clones are kept and a portion is missing. The sample consists of over 50,000 clones, roughly 84% of them appearing once. CDR3 size: 13 residues. Germline V gene sequence: CDR1 LNHDA, CDR2 SQIVND (reference sequence). V was trimmed by 6 bases and J by 4 bases, leaving 9 bases between them. The sample taken for sequencing was peripheral blood. This clonotype originated in a man in his sixties or seventies with active COVID-19. This chain connects TRBV19 to TRBJ1-4, with D maybe TRBD1 (5 bases). For the CDR3, the DNA is TGTGCCAGTAGATCGACAGATAATGAAAAACTGTTTTTT. Translating it yields CASRSTDNEKLFF.